This T cell receptor (beta chain) came from a study of tissue T cells after allogeneic stem cell transplantation. Profiling relied on immunoSEQ multiplex PCR, and the TCRdb table lists in-frame clones only, not all of them. The sample lists 7,500 to 9,500 clones, 45% to 50% occurring once. This clone occurred a few times. Genes and germline are mouse. The read is 1 residue too short to cover the CDR3 end, so that end is filled in from the germline J gene. This CDR3 is also generated by other DNA sequences in the sample. Germline CDR1 is KGHPV and CDR2 is FQNQEV (reference sequence). This CDR3 region has 13 residues. The V gene end was trimmed by 6 bases and the J gene end by 5 bases; junction bases not matched to a gene: 6. Time point specified: mouse harvest day 7 after allogeneic transplant. Tail vein injection delivered 10^7 T-cell-depleted bone marrow cells and 10^6 splenic CD5+ T cells.

The TCR was taken from a female BALB/c mouse given C57BL/6 T cells with graft-versus-host disease after an allogeneic hematopoietic cell transplant. The gene calls are TRBV26 and TRBJ1-1, with 7 bases lining up with TRBD1. Sequenced: gut tissue. CDR3 DNA (partial): TGTGCCAGCAGCCGACAGGGTGGGACAGAAGTCTTC. This sequence encodes CASSRQGGTEVF. The CDR3, in full, reads CASSRQGGTEVFF.